This TCR beta chain was documented in a study of T cell responses to AZD1222 COVID-19 vaccine (dated by TCRdb to the early 2020s). For the wider study: AZD1222 recipients given second doses at about 4 weeks or at about 12 weeks were pooled, since spike-specific TCR depth and breadth were not found to differ between the two schedules. Trial participants were enrolled by age into 18-55, 56-69 and 70-plus year subgroups, with roughly 150, 30 and 60 TCR-sequenced participants respectively. TCR sequencing covered 230 or so trial participants: some 210 given two doses of AZD1222 and approximately 26 given two doses of MenACWY control vaccine. The study at large found these results: A significant rise in spike-specific TCR breadth and depth was observed after two AZD1222 doses relative to day 0 and relative to MenACWY recipients. Because no samples from the day 14 peak response were available, repertoires could be characterized only after the peak T cell response. Participants were mostly white British and included more females than males, and it was suggested by the authors that clonal diversity may have been underestimated. The whole spike protein was spanned by vaccine-associated CD4 TCRs, and dominant responses were seen in regions 160-218 and 743-854. Reportedly, almost half of the unique spike-specific TCRs recognized epitopes lying outside the regions that are mutated in the B.1.351 and B.1.1.7 variants. In the small 56-69-year group, the increase in depth fell short of significance, most likely because of low power. Conclusions about previously exposed vaccinees were limited because only six AZD1222 recipients were SARS-CoV-2 seropositive at baseline.

The CDR3 regions of human TCRbeta chains were analyzed by immunosequencing. From the authors' description of their analysis: TCRs in the repertoires were compared against a reference library of SARS-CoV-2-specific TCRs that had been generated with the MIRA antigen-specificity platform. Breadth was defined as the fraction of unique TCRs that were SARS-CoV-2-associated, and depth was defined as the fraction of total T cells that were SARS-CoV-2-associated. Using the MIRA data, each spike-specific TCR was mapped to the spike region that the TCR reacts to and placed in a CD4 or CD8 class. Log10-transformed breadth and depth values were compared by one-way ANOVA with Sidak's multiple comparisons tests. TCRdb obtained this table from immuneACCESS and retained in-frame rearrangements with V and J assigned. These tables miss some clones; where compared with another copy, unresolved V genes account for less than half of the shortfall, and the remainder is unexplained. The DNA was the basis for D and trimming; V, J and clone size are from that table. The sample table records around 180,000 clones; 85% to 95% of these occur just once. Less than 11% of the sample is taken by the ten largest.

Regarding this clone: Its antigen is not yet known. Within one base of it there is no much larger clone, and no base qualities were kept.

The CDR3 starts with the cysteine, ends with the phenylalanine, and has 19 residues. Only the CDR3 part of the read is kept: 57 bases, read in frame from the first base. According to the germline V gene, CDR1 reads MDHEN and CDR2 reads SYDVKM. The germline ends are 23 bases apart after V is trimmed by 3 bases and J by 3 bases. According to the study, the label for this sample's time point signals: baseline before first vaccination. The vaccinee samples were drawn from two UK trials, COV001 and COV002, one of which was a single-blind randomized controlled phase 2/3 trial testing AZD1222 (ChAdOx1 nCoV-19) in healthy adults. Trial participant PBMC samples were collected at day 0 and day 28 after the second dose for TCRbeta chain sequencing.

Recombination linked TRBV28 to TRBJ1-4, with no confidently assigned D gene. The material sequenced was peripheral blood, taken on day 0 of AZD1222 vaccination. This sequence was found in an adult in good health. The CDR3 amino acid sequence is: CASSFPPWTRSSANEKLFF. The DNA is as follows: TGTGCCAGCAGTTTTCCACCGTGGACCAGATCGTCGGCTAATGAAAAACTGTTTTTT.